One and the same sample provided the 15 T cell receptor beta chains below, sequenced in a study of blood T cell repertoires in COVID-19. Assay: immunoSEQ multiplex PCR; the TCRdb copy retains only in-frame clones and omits some. The data hold fewer than 300,000 clones, with 90% observed a single time. Sequencing was done on a sample of PBMCs or T cells enriched from blood (not recorded which). Receptors were obtained from a woman under 40 who had recovered from COVID-19.

This clone was counted once. The chain uses TRBV10-1 and TRBJ2-1; 11 bases are shared with TRBD2. After removal of 2 bases from V and 6 bases from J, the junction contained 12 bases not matched to a gene. CDR3 size: 18 residues. Germline loops: CDR1 WNHNN, CDR2 SYGVQD (reference sequence). The CDR3 spells CASSEATLLAGGINEQFF. DNA for the CDR3: TGCGCCAGCAGTGAGGCGACTCTTTTAGCGGGGGGGATCAATGAGCAGTTCTTC.

This rearrangement joins TRBV19 to TRBJ1-5, with 8 bases aligning to TRBD1. Trimming removed 6 bases from V and 5 bases from J; junction bases left unmatched: 6. The CDR3 has 14 residues. From germline, CDR1 is LNHDA and CDR2 SQIVND (reference sequence). The CDR3 DNA reads TGTGCCAGTAGCTCGACAGGGGCGGATCAGCCCCAGCATTTT. This codes for CASSSTGADQPQHF.

The chain recombines TRBV27 with TRBJ1-1; D gene unclear. CDR3 length: 14 amino acids. The V gene's germline CDR1 is MNHEY and CDR2 SMNVEV (reference sequence). Trimming shortened V by 3 bases and J by 6 bases, and 14 bases separated the two germline ends. The chain's CDR3 is CASSFGSAQAEAFF. The CDR3 DNA follows: TGTGCCAGCAGTTTTGGGTCCGCTCAGGCTGAAGCTTTCTTT.

V gene TRBV10-3 combines with J gene TRBJ2-1; D might be TRBD1 (6 bases). From germline, CDR1 is ENHRY and CDR2 SYGVKD. Trimming removed 10 bases at V and 10 bases at J, with 23 bases between. This CDR3 region has 14 residues. CDR3: CATCLNREIKEQFF. CDR3 in DNA: TGTGCCACCTGCTTGAACAGGGAAATAAAGGAGCAGTTCTTC.

The rearrangement joins TRBV24-1 to TRBJ1-5; TRBD1 matches at 8 bases. This CDR3 has 14 amino acids. Trimming removed 4 bases from V and 7 bases from J; junction bases left unmatched: 5. Per germline, CDR1 KGHDR and CDR2 SFDVKD. The CDR3 is CATSEQGAGQPQHF. DNA of the CDR3: TGTGCCACCAGTGAGCAGGGGGCGGGACAGCCCCAGCATTTT.

The V call is TRBV9, the J call TRBJ1-2; D is unresolved. Germline V CDR1 and CDR2: SGDLS, YYNGEE. Trimming removed 4 bases at V and 0 bases at J, with 13 bases between. The CDR3 length is 15 residues. CDR3 sequence reads: CASSTDATSNYGYTF. CDR3 coding DNA: TGTGCCAGCAGCACCGATGCCACTTCTAACTATGGCTACACCTTC. Full variable domain (remainder filled in from reference TRBV9 and TRBJ1-2): DSGVTQTPKHLITATGQRVTLRCSPRSGDLSVYWYQQSLDQGLQFLIQYYNGEERAKGNILERFSAQQFPDLHSELNLSSLELGDSALYFCASSTDATSNYGYTFGSGTRLTVV.

CDR3 DNA sequence: TGTGCCAGCAGCTTCTTCCCCGGGGGGGGAATGACCTACAATGAGCAGTTCTTC. Translating gives CASSFFPGGGMTYNEQFF. The chain has TRBV7-8 and TRBJ2-1; 8 bases line up with TRBD2. This CDR3 contains 18 residues. Germline V gives CDR1 SGHVS, CDR2 FQNEAQ. Losses at the gene ends were 3 bases for V and 2 bases for J; bases not matched to a gene: 12.

The V gene is TRBV29-1, the J gene TRBJ2-3; D gene unclear. CDR3 length: 12 amino acids. In germline, CDR1 is SQVTM, CDR2 ANQGSEA. The V end was cut by 5 bases, the J end by 0 bases, with 6 bases between. The CDR3 loop reads CSVCTSTDTQYF. As DNA, the CDR3 is TGCAGCGTTTGCACTAGCACAGATACGCAGTATTTT.

This clone appeared a few times. The chain joins TRBV7-8 to TRBJ2-7, with 7 nucleotides matching TRBD1. With 5 bases clipped from V and 5 bases from J, the junction kept 3 bases outside the gene matches. CDR1 is SGHVS, CDR2 FQNEAQ, per germline. CDR3 length equals 12 residues. In DNA form, the CDR3 reads TGTGCCAGCAGCATCGGGACAGACGAGCAGTACTTC. Amino acid sequence: CASSIGTDEQYF.

The chain employs TRBV6-5 and TRBJ2-7; 9 nucleotides agree with TRBD1. The germline V gene encodes CDR1 MNHEY and CDR2 SVGAGI. The CDR3 spans 15 residues. The J segment lost 0 bases and the V segment lost 6 bases, leaving 6 bases of the junction unmatched. CDR3 protein: CASRPGQGSSYEQYF. CDR3 nucleotide sequence: TGTGCCAGCAGACCTGGACAGGGGAGCTCCTACGAGCAGTACTTC.

The chain uses TRBV21-1 and TRBJ2-1; the table names TRBD1, a call not compared with the DNA. TRBV21-1 is recorded as a pseudogene. CDR3 size: 15 residues. The CDR3 coding sequence is TGTGCCAGAACGAAAAGGACAGGGTGTGGACGTGAGCAGTTCTTC. It codes for CARTKRTGCGREQFF.

The J gene is TRBJ1-5, the V gene TRBV6-5; 7 nucleotides agree with TRBD1. The V and J ends lost 4 bases and 5 bases, in that order; junction bases with no gene match: 11. The germline gives CDR1 MNHEY, CDR2 SVGAGI. This CDR3 comprises 16 residues. Here the CDR3 DNA reads TGTGCCAGCAGTTCTGATCGGACAGGCGGGTATCAGCCCCAGCATTTT. Residues: CASSSDRTGGYQPQHF.

This clone was observed a few times. The genes are TRBV6-2 or TRBV6-3 and TRBJ2-3; 9 bases align to TRBD2. Germline V lookup: CDR1 MNHEY, CDR2 SVGEGT. This CDR3 is 15 amino acids long. Trimming at V came to 5 bases and at J to 1 base, leaving 4 bases not matched to a gene. CDR3 sequence reads: CASSDIAGGTDTQYF. Written as DNA, the CDR3 is TGTGCCAGCAGTGACATAGCGGGGGGCACAGATACGCAGTATTTT.

The rearrangement uses TRBV2 and TRBJ1-1; D unclear. This CDR3 is built from 11 residues. Deletions cut 2 bases from V and 8 bases from J, with 6 bases between. Germline V lookup: CDR1 SNHLY, CDR2 FYNNEI. In DNA form, the CDR3 reads TGTGCCAGCAGTGAAACTTGGGAAGCTTTCTTT. It translates to CASSETWEAFF.

The rearrangement uses TRBV24-1 and TRBJ2-2; 11 positions agree with TRBD2. Trimming cost V 4 bases and J 6 bases; bases outside gene matches: 12. The CDR3 totals 18 residues. CDR1 and CDR2 from the germline V gene are KGHDR and SFDVKD. The CDR3 nucleotides read TGTGCCACCAGTGAACCTCTAGCGGGAGGTGTCAAAGCCGGGGAGCTGTTTTTT. Translating gives CATSEPLAGGVKAGELFF.